A selection of T cell receptor beta chains follows, all from one sample in a study of blood T cell repertoires in COVID-19. Method: immunoSEQ multiplex PCR; TCRdb's copy keeps in-frame clones and lacks some. The table has more than 200,000 clones, approximately 81% seen once. Sequencing was done on a sample of peripheral blood. The receptors were sampled from a woman older than 75 with COVID-19, enrolled during active disease. The CDR3 runs from the conserved cysteine through the conserved F or W. Fields, in order: clone size, V gene, J gene, D gene, CDR3 DNA, CDR3 protein. The D gene is left open where the match is weak. Not every row has a clone size; where given, it reads once, few, many or a size class.

abundance: once; v_gene: TRBV6-2/TRBV6-3; j_gene: TRBJ1-2; d_gene: .; CDR3nt: TGTGCCAGCAGTTTCGCGTTTTATGGCTACACCTTC; CDR3aa: CASSFAFYGYTF
abundance: .; v_gene: TRBV19; j_gene: TRBJ2-2; d_gene: TRBD1; CDR3nt: TGTGCCAGTATCCCCTCCGGGACAGGGAACACCGGGGAGCTGTTTTTT; CDR3aa: CASIPSGTGNTGELFF
abundance: .; v_gene: TRBV2; j_gene: TRBJ1-6; d_gene: .; CDR3nt: TGTGCCAGCAGTGCCGCCGGGATTTATAATTCACCCCTCCACTTT; CDR3aa: CASSAAGIYNSPLHF
abundance: .; v_gene: TRBV4-1; j_gene: TRBJ2-3; d_gene: .; CDR3nt: TGCGCCAGCAGCCAAGTTGGGGACTATACGCAGTATTTT; CDR3aa: CASSQVGDYTQYF
abundance: .; v_gene: TRBV29-1; j_gene: TRBJ1-4; d_gene: .; CDR3nt: TGCAGCGTTCGGTTGCAGGGGAGCGGAACTAATGAAAAACTGTTTTTT; CDR3aa: CSVRLQGSGTNEKLFF
abundance: .; v_gene: TRBV18; j_gene: TRBJ2-5; d_gene: .; CDR3nt: TGTGCCAGCTCGCCGGGACTGGCTCAAGAGACCCAGTACTTC; CDR3aa: CASSPGLAQETQYF
abundance: .; v_gene: TRBV4-2; j_gene: TRBJ2-7; d_gene: TRBD1; CDR3nt: TGTGCCAGCAGCCAAGATTACGGGACAGGGAGGATCGAGCAGTACTTC; CDR3aa: CASSQDYGTGRIEQYF
abundance: .; v_gene: TRBV3-1/TRBV3-2; j_gene: TRBJ1-4; d_gene: .; CDR3nt: TGTGCCAGCAGCCAACGAAGGGGGAATGAAAAACTGTTTTTT; CDR3aa: CASSQRRGNEKLFF
abundance: .; v_gene: TRBV6-2/TRBV6-3; j_gene: TRBJ1-2; d_gene: .; CDR3nt: TGTGCCAGCAGCCCGGGAAAGGGAGCGTCTAACTATGGCTACACCTTC; CDR3aa: CASSPGKGASNYGYTF
abundance: .; v_gene: TRBV7-2; j_gene: TRBJ1-6; d_gene: .; CDR3nt: TGTGCCAGCAGCTTAGCGCGAGAGGGTTATAATTCACCCCTCCACTTT; CDR3aa: CASSLAREGYNSPLHF
abundance: .; v_gene: TRBV28; j_gene: TRBJ2-1; d_gene: .; CDR3nt: TGTGCCGGCAGTTCCGGGACACTAGATTACAATGAGCAGTTCTTC; CDR3aa: CAGSSGTLDYNEQFF
abundance: .; v_gene: TRBV14; j_gene: TRBJ2-1; d_gene: TRBD1; CDR3nt: TGTGCCAGCAGCCAACTCCGGACAGGGGGCTCCTACAATGAGCAGTTCTTC; CDR3aa: CASSQLRTGGSYNEQFF
abundance: .; v_gene: TRBV10-3; j_gene: TRBJ1-5; d_gene: .; CDR3nt: TGTGCCATCAGTGAGTCGGGGGGGGTCAATCAGCCCCAGCATTTT; CDR3aa: CAISESGGVNQPQHF
abundance: .; v_gene: TRBV6-4; j_gene: TRBJ1-2; d_gene: TRBD1; CDR3nt: TGTGCCAGCAGTTCGCCCTACAGGGGTAACTATGGCTACACCTTC; CDR3aa: CASSSPYRGNYGYTF
abundance: .; v_gene: TRBV11-2; j_gene: TRBJ1-1; d_gene: .; CDR3nt: TGTGCCAGCAGCCCACAGGGTACTGAAGCTTTCTTT; CDR3aa: CASSPQGTEAFF
abundance: .; v_gene: TRBV18; j_gene: TRBJ2-1; d_gene: TRBD2; CDR3nt: TGTGCCAGCTCGTCGGGACTAGCGGTCAATGAGCAGTTCTTC; CDR3aa: CASSSGLAVNEQFF
abundance: .; v_gene: TRBV30; j_gene: TRBJ1-5; d_gene: .; CDR3nt: TGTGCCTGGAGTAAGGGGGTCAATCAGCCCCAGCATTTT; CDR3aa: CAWSKGVNQPQHF
abundance: .; v_gene: TRBV11-2; j_gene: TRBJ1-3; d_gene: .; CDR3nt: TGTGCCAGCAGCTTAGCGACAGGCGGAAACACCATATATTTT; CDR3aa: CASSLATGGNTIYF
abundance: .; v_gene: TRBV25-1; j_gene: TRBJ2-7; d_gene: TRBD1; CDR3nt: TGTGCCAGCAGTGAGCCCCTCGGACAGGGCCGCTACGAGCAGTACTTC; CDR3aa: CASSEPLGQGRYEQYF
abundance: .; v_gene: TRBV5-1; j_gene: TRBJ1-6; d_gene: TRBD1; CDR3nt: TGCGCCAGCAGCTTGTCCCAGGGGGCACTCATTACTAATTCACCCCTCCACTTT; CDR3aa: CASSLSQGALITNSPLHF
abundance: .; v_gene: TRBV5-4; j_gene: TRBJ1-3; d_gene: .; CDR3nt: TGTGCCAGCAGCTTCCCCATCTCTGGAAACACCATATATTTT; CDR3aa: CASSFPISGNTIYF
abundance: few; v_gene: TRBV4-3; j_gene: TRBJ1-4; d_gene: .; CDR3nt: TGCGCCAGCAGCCAATCAGGGAGGACGCCCAATGAAAAACTGTTTTTT; CDR3aa: CASSQSGRTPNEKLFF
abundance: .; v_gene: TRBV6-1; j_gene: TRBJ1-5; d_gene: TRBD1; CDR3nt: TGTGCCAGCAGTGCCGACACAGGGGTGAGTTATCAGCCCCAGCATTTT; CDR3aa: CASSADTGVSYQPQHF
abundance: .; v_gene: TRBV18; j_gene: TRBJ1-2; d_gene: .; CDR3nt: TGTGCCAGCTCACCCGACGGGGACTATGGCTACACCTTC; CDR3aa: CASSPDGDYGYTF
abundance: .; v_gene: TRBV5-4; j_gene: TRBJ2-7; d_gene: TRBD2; CDR3nt: TGTGCCAGCAGCACCGGGACTAGCGGGGAATACGAGCAGTACTTC; CDR3aa: CASSTGTSGEYEQYF
abundance: .; v_gene: TRBV19; j_gene: TRBJ2-1; d_gene: TRBD2; CDR3nt: TGTGCCAGCGCAGCGGGGGGGTATTACAATGAGCAGTTCTTC; CDR3aa: CASAAGGYYNEQFF
abundance: few; v_gene: TRBV4-3; j_gene: TRBJ2-7; d_gene: .; CDR3nt: TGCGCCAGCAGCCAAGATTGGCAGGGGATGGAGCAGTACTTC; CDR3aa: CASSQDWQGMEQYF
abundance: .; v_gene: TRBV7-2; j_gene: TRBJ1-2; d_gene: .; CDR3nt: TGTGCCAGCAGCCTTGGGGCACTCCCTAACTATGGCTACACCTTC; CDR3aa: CASSLGALPNYGYTF
abundance: .; v_gene: TRBV28; j_gene: TRBJ2-3; d_gene: .; CDR3nt: TGTGCCAGCAGCATTTCAGGGAAAGGAACAGATACGCAGTATTTT; CDR3aa: CASSISGKGTDTQYF
abundance: few; v_gene: TRBV28; j_gene: TRBJ1-2; d_gene: .; CDR3nt: TGTGCCAGTCTTACAGGGTGGTATGGCTACACCTTC; CDR3aa: CASLTGWYGYTF
abundance: .; v_gene: TRBV6-5; j_gene: TRBJ1-1; d_gene: .; CDR3nt: TGTGCCAGCAGTTACTCGCAGATCATGAACACTGAAGCTTTCTTT; CDR3aa: CASSYSQIMNTEAFF
abundance: once; v_gene: TRBV29-1; j_gene: TRBJ1-1; d_gene: TRBD1; CDR3nt: TGCAGCGTGCCCGGGACAGCGATGAACACTGAAGCTTTCTTT; CDR3aa: CSVPGTAMNTEAFF
abundance: .; v_gene: TRBV6-1; j_gene: TRBJ1-1; d_gene: .; CDR3nt: TGTGCCAGCAGTGAGTTCCCGGGGTTGAACACTGAAGCTTTCTTT; CDR3aa: CASSEFPGLNTEAFF
abundance: .; v_gene: TRBV5-1; j_gene: TRBJ2-2; d_gene: TRBD2; CDR3nt: TGCGCCAGCAGCTTGTATCCTACTAGCGATAGGGGCACCGGGGAGCTGTTTTTT; CDR3aa: CASSLYPTSDRGTGELFF
abundance: .; v_gene: TRBV15; j_gene: TRBJ1-2; d_gene: .; CDR3nt: TGTGCCACCAGCAGAGGAGGGCAGAACTATGGCTACACCTTC; CDR3aa: CATSRGGQNYGYTF
abundance: .; v_gene: TRBV6-6; j_gene: TRBJ1-5; d_gene: .; CDR3nt: TGTGCCAGCAGCGAACAGGAGAGCAATCAGCCCCAGCATTTT; CDR3aa: CASSEQESNQPQHF
abundance: .; v_gene: TRBV28; j_gene: TRBJ2-3; d_gene: TRBD2; CDR3nt: TGTGCCAGCAGTTCCCCCGCGGGGGGGCGGGTTACGCAGTATTTT; CDR3aa: CASSSPAGGRVTQYF
abundance: .; v_gene: TRBV19; j_gene: TRBJ1-1; d_gene: .; CDR3nt: TGTGCCAGTAAAGGCAGGGTGGGCACTGAAGCTTTCTTT; CDR3aa: CASKGRVGTEAFF
abundance: .; v_gene: TRBV27; j_gene: TRBJ2-3; d_gene: .; CDR3nt: TGTGCCAGCAGCCAGACTCGGGTACGGCAGTCAGATACGCAGTATTTT; CDR3aa: CASSQTRVRQSDTQYF
abundance: once; v_gene: TRBV3-1/TRBV3-2; j_gene: TRBJ1-1; d_gene: TRBD1; CDR3nt: TGTGCCAGCAGCCAAGGACAGGGGGGGACTGAAGCTTTCTTT; CDR3aa: CASSQGQGGTEAFF
abundance: once; v_gene: TRBV5-4; j_gene: TRBJ1-1; d_gene: TRBD1; CDR3nt: TGTGCCAGCAGCCCTAACGCCGACAGGGCCACTGAAGCTTTCTTT; CDR3aa: CASSPNADRATEAFF
abundance: few; v_gene: TRBV11-2; j_gene: TRBJ2-1; d_gene: TRBD2; CDR3nt: TGTGCCAGCAGCTTAGCTTCCGGGACTAGCGGCCTCGGGAATGAGCAGTTCTTC; CDR3aa: CASSLASGTSGLGNEQFF
abundance: .; v_gene: TRBV10-3; j_gene: TRBJ1-5; d_gene: .; CDR3nt: TGTGCCATCAGTGACGCAGGGGAGCAAAATCAGCCCCAGCATTTT; CDR3aa: CAISDAGEQNQPQHF
abundance: .; v_gene: TRBV9; j_gene: TRBJ2-1; d_gene: .; CDR3nt: TGTGCCAGCAGCAGTAGGAGCGATACCTACAATGAGCAGTTCTTC; CDR3aa: CASSSRSDTYNEQFF
abundance: .; v_gene: TRBV18; j_gene: TRBJ2-1; d_gene: TRBD2; CDR3nt: TGTGCCAGCTCCCAGTGGACTAGCGGGGGGGCCTCTAACAGTGAGCAGTTCTTC; CDR3aa: CASSQWTSGGASNSEQFF
abundance: .; v_gene: TRBV5-1; j_gene: TRBJ2-7; d_gene: TRBD1; CDR3nt: TGCGCCAGCAGCTCGTACACAGGGGGCAGCGAGCAGTACTTC; CDR3aa: CASSSYTGGSEQYF
abundance: .; v_gene: TRBV6-6; j_gene: TRBJ2-4; d_gene: TRBD1; CDR3nt: TGTGCCAGCAGCCTACAGGGGGCCGGGGCCAAAAACATTCAGTACTTC; CDR3aa: CASSLQGAGAKNIQYF
abundance: .; v_gene: TRBV4-3; j_gene: TRBJ1-2; d_gene: .; CDR3nt: TGCGCCAGCAGCCAAGATACTGCGAATAACTATGGCTACACCTTC; CDR3aa: CASSQDTANNYGYTF
abundance: .; v_gene: TRBV6-5; j_gene: TRBJ1-4; d_gene: .; CDR3nt: TGTGCCAGCAGTTACCGCAGGCAGCAAAATGAAAAACTGTTTTTT; CDR3aa: CASSYRRQQNEKLFF
abundance: few; v_gene: TRBV11-2; j_gene: TRBJ2-1; d_gene: .; CDR3nt: TGTGCCAGCAGCTTAGATCGTGGGACATATTACAATGAGCAGTTCTTC; CDR3aa: CASSLDRGTYYNEQFF
abundance: few; v_gene: TRBV18; j_gene: TRBJ1-5; d_gene: .; CDR3nt: TGTGCCAGCTCACCAAGGCAGGGTTTCGATCAGCCCCAGCATTTT; CDR3aa: CASSPRQGFDQPQHF
abundance: .; v_gene: TRBV19; j_gene: TRBJ1-4; d_gene: .; CDR3nt: TGTGCCAGTAGCCCTATACCGGAAAAACTGTTTTTT; CDR3aa: CASSPIPEKLFF
abundance: .; v_gene: TRBV11-2; j_gene: TRBJ2-3; d_gene: TRBD2; CDR3nt: TGTGCCAGCCACGGGACTAGCCTAGTCACAGATACGCAGTATTTT; CDR3aa: CASHGTSLVTDTQYF
abundance: .; v_gene: TRBV9; j_gene: TRBJ1-2; d_gene: .; CDR3nt: TGTGCCAGCAGCGTAGACCCCGAGATTTACTATGGCTACACCTTC; CDR3aa: CASSVDPEIYYGYTF
abundance: .; v_gene: TRBV12-5; j_gene: TRBJ2-6; d_gene: .; CDR3nt: TGTGCTAGTGGGATCAGGGAAGGGTACTCTGGGGCCAACGTCCTGACTTTC; CDR3aa: CASGIREGYSGANVLTF
abundance: .; v_gene: TRBV19; j_gene: TRBJ2-6; d_gene: TRBD2; CDR3nt: TGTGCCAGTACCTCTCGGCGAATGGGGGGGACTGGGGCCAACGTCCTGACTTTC; CDR3aa: CASTSRRMGGTGANVLTF